Below are 17 T cell receptor delta chains sequenced from a single sample in a study of gamma-delta chains in newborns, infants, children. TCRdb re-called clones from the reads via CATT. The sample lists about 11,000 delta-chain clones; about 10% were seen once. Sequencing was carried out using blood. Source of these receptors: a child who was a newborn, infant or young child, either healthy, febrile or measles-vaccinated (not recorded which).

The chain employs TRDV2 and TRDJ3; TRDD3 agrees at 10 bases. The CDR3 consists of 20 residues. Unmatched junction bases numbered 7, after V lost 0 bases and J lost 0 bases. CDR1 and CDR2 from the germline V gene are GEAIGNYY and EKD. The CDR3 loop reads CACDTMSGGYSSWDTRQMFF. In nucleotides, the CDR3 is TGTGCCTGTGACACCATGAGTGGGGGATACAGCTCCTGGGACACCCGACAGATGTTTTTC.

This clone was recorded a few times. The gene calls are TRDV2 and TRDJ1; 8 bases are a match to TRDD3. This CDR3 contains 13 residues. J lost 8 bases, V lost 2 bases, and 6 bases had no gene match. Per the germline V gene, CDR1 is GEAIGNYY and CDR2 is EKD. In DNA, the CDR3 is TGTGCCTGTGACATACTGGGGGGGAACAAACTCATCTTT. It translates to CACDILGGNKLIF.

V usage is TRDV2 and J usage is TRDJ3, with 7 bases lining up with TRDD3. The CDR3 has 19 residues. J lost 0 bases, V lost 0 bases, and 7 bases had no gene match. Per the germline V gene, CDR1 is GEAIGNYY and CDR2 is EKD. The chain's CDR3 is CACDTALGASSWDTRQMFF. CDR3 DNA sequence: TGTGCCTGTGACACCGCGCTGGGGGCGAGCTCCTGGGACACCCGACAGATGTTTTTC.

This clone came up a few times. The chain has TRDV2 and TRDJ3; TRDD3 matches at 8 bases. Germline-derived CDR1 and CDR2 are GEAIGNYY and EKD. The J segment lost 0 bases and the V segment lost 0 bases, leaving 18 bases of the junction unmatched. This CDR3 is built from 23 residues. CDR3 DNA sequence: TGTGCCTGTGACACCGGGGGACTGGGGGTCTCCCTCTCTTCCTCCTGGGACACCCGACAGATGTTTTTC. Encoded protein: CACDTGGLGVSLSSSWDTRQMFF.

This rearrangement joins TRDV2 to TRDJ3, with TRDD3 matching 9 bases. The CDR3 contains 17 residues. The germline V gene has CDR1 GEAIGNYY and CDR2 EKD. V lost 3 bases and J lost 10; bases outside the gene matches: 12. The CDR3: CACDDLLGEKRTRQMFF. The CDR3 DNA reads as TGTGCCTGTGACGATCTACTGGGGGAGAAAAGGACCCGACAGATGTTTTTC.

This chain links TRDV2 with TRDJ1, with D possibly being TRDD3 (6 bases). The CDR3 consists of 18 residues. CDR1 is GEAIGNYY, CDR2 EKD, per germline. V was pared by 3 bases and J by 1 base, with 23 bases between. CDR3 sequence reads: CACDPLFGLGPFTDKLIF. The CDR3 nucleotides are TGTGCCTGTGACCCCTTGTTCGGGCTGGGGCCCTTCACCGATAAACTCATCTTT.

By share of the sample, this clone is medium-sized. This rearrangement joins TRDV2 to TRDJ1; 8 bases agree with TRDD3. The CDR3 is made up of 18 amino acids. Germline loops: CDR1 GEAIGNYY, CDR2 EKD. The ends lost 1 base at V and 0 bases at J; junction bases unmatched: 12. CDR3 DNA sequence: TGTGCCTGTGACACGGTCCCTACTGGGGGGAGATACACCGATAAACTCATCTTT. Residues: CACDTVPTGGRYTDKLIF.

This clone was counted between two and nine times. V usage is TRDV1 and J usage is TRDJ1; 9 bases fit TRDD2. V shed 1 base and J 2 bases; nucleotides not matched to a gene: 14. The CDR3 consists of 19 residues. CDR1 and CDR2 (germline): TSWWSYY, QGS. Here the CDR3 DNA reads TGTGCTCTTGGGGAACACCCACCTTCCTACAGTACTGAGACCGATAAACTCATCTTT. Protein: CALGEHPPSYSTETDKLIF.

By share of the sample, this clone is medium-sized (0.01 to 0.1%). V gene TRDV2 combines with J gene TRDJ1; 11 nucleotides line up with TRDD3. CDR3 length: 20 residues. V was pared by 0 bases and J by 0 bases, with 14 bases of the junction left unmatched. Germline CDR1 is GEAIGNYY and CDR2 is EKD. The CDR3 region is CACDTLPSSVLGDNTDKLIF. DNA for the CDR3: TGTGCCTGTGACACCCTCCCTTCCAGCGTACTGGGGGATAACACCGATAAACTCATCTTT.

About this clone: At one end, the junction sequence differs from germline, possibly due to a read error. This chain joins TRDV2 and TRDJ3; D is unresolved. The CDR3 sequence is 17 residues long. The germline V gene encodes CDR1 GEAIGNYY and CDR2 EKD. As DNA, the CDR3 is TGTGCCTGTGTCACCGTAACGAGCTCCTGGGACACCCGACAGATGTTTTTC. It translates to CACVTVTSSWDTRQMFF.

The chain joins TRDV2 to TRDJ1; 10 bases fit TRDD3. Per the germline V gene, CDR1 is GEAIGNYY and CDR2 is EKD. There are 15 residues in the CDR3. V lost 3 bases and J lost 5; bases outside the gene matches: 8. This chain's CDR3 is CACDSLGDESDKLIF. Here the CDR3 DNA reads TGTGCCTGTGACTCACTGGGGGATGAATCGGATAAACTCATCTTT.

The table lists this clone with a few counts. The chain employs TRDV2 and TRDJ3; 13 bases align to TRDD3. CDR3 length: 21 residues. V lost 0 bases and J lost 0; bases outside the gene matches: 7. CDR1 and CDR2 (germline): GEAIGNYY, EKD. In nucleotides, the CDR3 is TGTGCCTGTGACACCGGGCCGACTGGGGGATACGGCTCCTGGGACACCCGACAGATGTTTTTC. Protein: CACDTGPTGGYGSWDTRQMFF.

This clone has just a few counts. The V and J genes are TRDV2 and TRDJ1; TRDD3 matches at 9 bases. The CDR3 is 17 residues long. CDR1 and CDR2 (germline): GEAIGNYY, EKD. Germline trimming cut 0 bases from V and 4 bases from J; bases unmatched to any gene: 11. CDR3 sequence reads: CACDTRRTGGQSDKLIF. For the CDR3, the DNA is TGTGCCTGTGACACCCGGCGTACTGGGGGACAAAGCGATAAACTCATCTTT.

This clone was seen a handful of times. Other DNA sequences in this specimen translate into the identical CDR3. The V gene is TRDV2, the J gene TRDJ3; D is possibly TRDD3 (6 bases). From germline, CDR1 is GEAIGNYY and CDR2 EKD. V was pared by 0 bases and J by 0 bases, with 11 bases between. The CDR3 covers 18 residues. CDR3 nucleotides: TGTGCCTGTGACACCTGGGGGCCAAGCTCCTGGGACACCCGACAGATGTTTTTC. This encodes CACDTWGPSSWDTRQMFF.

This clone showed up just a few times. Other nucleotide sequences in the sample specify the same CDR3. The rearrangement links TRDV2 to TRDJ1; 13 nucleotides align to TRDD3. The germline V gene has CDR1 GEAIGNYY and CDR2 EKD. The length of the CDR3 is 17 residues. V was pared by 1 base and J by 0 bases, with 4 bases of the junction left unmatched. CDR3 amino acids: CACDTLGDTGYTDKLIF. Written as DNA, the CDR3 is TGTGCCTGTGACACACTGGGGGATACGGGGTACACCGATAAACTCATCTTT.

This clone showed up just a few times. The sample has other DNA sequences that encode this CDR3 too. The V call is TRDV2, the J call TRDJ1, with a tentative D call TRDD3 (5 bases). The CDR3 is made up of 13 amino acids. Per germline, CDR1 GEAIGNYY and CDR2 EKD. V lost 1 base and J lost 2, with 7 bases in between. CDR3 protein: CACDTWDTDKLIF. CDR3 bases: TGTGCCTGTGACACGTGGGATACCGATAAACTCATCTTT.

The gene calls are TRDV2 and TRDJ1, with TRDD3 identical over 9 bases. Here the J gene was assigned by germline matching of the DNA, as TCRdb has none. The trim removed 1 base at V and 1 base at J, leaving 6 bases unmatched. The germline V gene encodes CDR1 GEAIGNYY and CDR2 EKD. The CDR3 consists of 16 residues. The CDR3 loop reads CACDTLGIRGTDKLIF. The CDR3 bases are TGTGCCTGTGACACTTTGGGGATACGAGGCACCGATAAACTCATCTTT.